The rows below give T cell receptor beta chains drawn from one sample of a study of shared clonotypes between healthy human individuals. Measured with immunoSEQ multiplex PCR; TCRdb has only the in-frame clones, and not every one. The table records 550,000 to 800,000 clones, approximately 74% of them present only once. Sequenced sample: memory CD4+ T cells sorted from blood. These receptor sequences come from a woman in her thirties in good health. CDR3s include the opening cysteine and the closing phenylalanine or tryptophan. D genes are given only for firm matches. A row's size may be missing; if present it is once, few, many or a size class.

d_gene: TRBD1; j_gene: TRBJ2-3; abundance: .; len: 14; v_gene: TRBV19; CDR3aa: CASTMRGLGDTQYF; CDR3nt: TGTGCCAGTACCATGAGGGGGCTCGGTGATACGCAGTATTTT
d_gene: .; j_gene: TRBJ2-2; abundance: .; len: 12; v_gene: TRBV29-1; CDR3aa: CSVRFQTGELFF; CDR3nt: TGCAGCGTTCGGTTCCAAACCGGGGAGCTGTTTTTT
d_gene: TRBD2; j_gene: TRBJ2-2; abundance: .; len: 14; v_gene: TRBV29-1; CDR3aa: CSVDGGSGTGELFF; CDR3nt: TGCAGCGTTGACGGCGGGAGCGGCACCGGGGAGCTGTTTTTT
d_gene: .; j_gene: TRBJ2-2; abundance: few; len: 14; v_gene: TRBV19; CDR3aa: CASSKWPQGGELFF; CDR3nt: TGTGCCAGTAGTAAATGGCCTCAAGGCGGGGAGCTGTTTTTT
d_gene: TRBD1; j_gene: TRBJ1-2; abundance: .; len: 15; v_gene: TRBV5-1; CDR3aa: CASSFSGTGDYGYTF; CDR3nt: TGCGCCAGCAGCTTTTCCGGGACAGGGGACTATGGCTACACCTTC
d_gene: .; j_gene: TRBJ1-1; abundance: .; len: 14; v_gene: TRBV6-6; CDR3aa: CASSKGRINTEAFF; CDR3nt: TGTGCCAGCAGTAAGGGACGGATAAACACTGAAGCTTTCTTT
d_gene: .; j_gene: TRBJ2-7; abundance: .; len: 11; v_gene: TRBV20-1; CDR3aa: CSAGVSYEQYF; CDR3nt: TGCAGTGCGGGAGTGTCCTACGAGCAGTACTTC
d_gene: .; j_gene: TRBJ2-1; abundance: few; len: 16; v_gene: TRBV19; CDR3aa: CASSGPRDPSDNEQFF; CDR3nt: TGTGCCAGTAGTGGCCCCCGGGATCCGTCGGACAATGAGCAGTTCTTC
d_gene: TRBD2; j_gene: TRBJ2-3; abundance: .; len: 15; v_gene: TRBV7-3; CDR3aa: CASSLMSSGRDTQYF; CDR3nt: TGTGCCAGCAGCTTAATGTCTAGCGGGAGAGATACGCAGTATTTT
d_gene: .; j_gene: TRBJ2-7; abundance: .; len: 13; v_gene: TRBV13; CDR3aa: CASSASQDYEQYF; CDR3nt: TGTGCCAGCAGCGCGTCACAGGACTACGAGCAGTACTTC
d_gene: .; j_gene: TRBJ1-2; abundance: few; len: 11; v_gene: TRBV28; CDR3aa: CASSLNEGYTF; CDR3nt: TGTGCCAGTAGCCTCAACGAGGGCTACACCTTC